This T cell receptor (beta chain) was sequenced for a study of human versus mouse CDR3 diversity and MHC coevolution. About the research overall: Reported immunoSEQ sensitivity was one in 200,000 T cells, with reduced amplification bias.

Measured with immunoSEQ multiplex PCR; TCRdb has only the in-frame clones, and not every one. The sample includes tens of thousands of clones, under 95% of them seen just once. The CDR3 is 14 residues long. The V gene's germline CDR1 is SEHNR and CDR2 FQNEAQ (reference sequence). Trimming removed 3 bases from V and 2 bases from J, with 9 bases in between. The chain couples TRBV7-9 to TRBJ2-3, with D maybe TRBD1 (6 bases). This receptor was identified in a person between 30 and 69 years old in good health. Sequenced material: naive CD4+ T cells from blood. Subset defined: CD45RO-negative CD62L-positive naive CD4 T cells. The CDR3 bases are TGTGCCAGCAGCTTGGGGGCTGTCACAGATACGCAGTATTTT. Protein product: CASSLGAVTDTQYF.